Below, 22 T cell receptor beta chains from the same sample are listed, as sequenced in a study of molecular identifiers for immune sequencing clone quantification. TCRdb itself ran the PCR reads through MiXCR, one entry per CDR3 protein. The table lists around 470,000 distinct CDR3 sequences, roughly 26% of them singletons, with about 0.75% in the top ten. The sequencing input was naive CD8+ T cells from blood, with Jurkat cell RNA spiked in. Subset meaning: FACS-sorted CD8+CD4-CCR7+CD45RA+ naive T cells. These receptors were collected from a human donor in good health. Some libraries in this study had Jurkat cell RNA spiked in.

This clonotype came up many times. The genes are TRBV28 and TRBJ2-5, with TRBD1 matching over 10 bases. The CDR3 contains 15 residues. The V gene's germline CDR1 is MDHEN and CDR2 SYDVKM. V lost 6 bases and J lost 2; bases outside the gene matches: 6. CDR3 DNA sequence: TGTGCCAGCAGCATGGGACAGGGGCGACAAGAGACCCAGTACTTC. Translating it yields CASSMGQGRQETQYF.

The chain carries TRBV29-1 and TRBJ2-1; TRBD2 aligns across 7 bases. CDR1 and CDR2 (germline): SQVTM, ANQGSEA. The CDR3 extends over 15 amino acids. V was pared by 7 bases and J by 6 bases, with 15 bases of the junction left unmatched. CDR3 in DNA: TGCAGCGGCTCTGGTAGCGGGTTCTTCCGCAATGAGCAGTTCTTC. It is translated as CSGSGSGFFRNEQFF.

The chain has TRBV19 and TRBJ2-7, with D maybe TRBD1 (6 bases). The CDR3 is made up of 13 amino acids. In germline, CDR1 is LNHDA, CDR2 SQIVND (reference sequence). With 3 bases removed from V and 5 bases from J, the gap between germline ends came to 11 bases. The DNA for the CDR3 is TGTGCCAGTAGTATTGGCAGGGGAAACGAGCAGTACTTC. It yields the protein CASSIGRGNEQYF.

This clonotype was seen at least ten times. The V gene is TRBV4-3, the J gene TRBJ1-3; D ambiguous. This CDR3 region has 18 residues. Trimming cost V 1 base and J 0 bases, with 16 bases left between them. Germline CDR1 is LGHNA and CDR2 is YSLEER. The CDR3 DNA sequence: TGCGCCAGCAGCCAAGTTGAGAGCCCCAGGATCTCTGGAAACACCATATATTTT. Translated, it gives CASSQVESPRISGNTIYF.

The table lists this clonotype with a count of one. This sequence may be a read error, since a much larger clone differs from it by one base. J is TRBJ2-1 and V is TRBV7-9; D gene uncertain. The CDR3 has 11 amino acids. CDR1 is SEHNR and CDR2 is FQNEAQ in the germline V gene (reference sequence). CDR3 DNA sequence: TGTGCCAGCAACTTAGGATATGAGCAGTTCTTC. Protein: CASNLGYEQFF.

The V and J genes are TRBV5-1 and TRBJ2-1; D not certain. The CDR3 consists of 13 residues. Per germline, CDR1 SGHRS and CDR2 YFSETQ. Trimming left V 4 bases short and J 6 bases short, with 11 bases between. CDR3 DNA: TGCGCCAGCAGCGGGTCGGTCCTCAATGAGCAGTTCTTC. Encoded protein: CASSGSVLNEQFF.

This clonotype occurred many times. The genes are TRBV7-9 and TRBJ2-7, with D perhaps matching TRBD2 (6 bases). The V and J ends lost 5 bases and 4 bases respectively, with 27 bases between them. CDR3 size: 18 residues. Germline V lookup: CDR1 SEHNR, CDR2 FQNEAQ (reference sequence). The CDR3 bases are TGTGCCAGCAGCCTAGGTGCTAGCCAGACGGAGGGTTGGTACGAGCAGTACTTC. Translation gives CASSLGASQTEGWYEQYF.

In regard to this clonotype: A much larger clone differs from this one at a single base, so this may be a read error. The chain uses TRBV7-7 and TRBJ2-7, with D possibly matching TRBD2 (5 bases). The CDR3 is 14 residues long. Looked up from germline, CDR1 is SSHAT and CDR2 is FNYEAQ (reference sequence). This CDR3 reads CASSFSGEAYERYF. The DNA for the CDR3 is TGTGCCAGCAGCTTCTCCGGGGAAGCCTACGAGCGGTACTTC.

The chain joins TRBV4-1 to TRBJ1-1; D remains ambiguous. The germline gives CDR1 MGHRA, CDR2 YSYEKL. The CDR3 has 17 amino acids. V lost 5 bases and J 1 base, leaving 20 bases between the germline ends. The CDR3, as DNA: TGCGCCAGCAGCTACCGAAAACAGAGAAATAAGAACACTGAAGCTTTCTTT. Protein: CASSYRKQRNKNTEAFF.

This clonotype was counted only a few times. This may come from a read error, since a much larger clone is one base off. This chain joins TRBV5-1 and TRBJ2-3; 7 nucleotides line up with TRBD1. The CDR3 has 17 residues. CDR1 SGHRS and CDR2 YFSETQ come from the germline V gene. The CDR3 bases are TGCGCCAGCAGCTCGCTCCCCGGACAGGACACCACAGATACGCAGTGTTTT. It codes for CASSSLPGQDTTDTQCF.

This clonotype was recorded many times. The chain is built from TRBV7-9 and TRBJ2-7, with 7 bases aligning to TRBD1. With V trimmed by 4 bases and J by 0 bases, 3 bases remained unmatched. The germline V gene has CDR1 SEHNR and CDR2 FQNEAQ (reference sequence). The CDR3 extends over 14 amino acids. This CDR3 is CASSSDRSSYEQYF. The DNA of the CDR3 is TGTGCCAGCAGCTCGGACAGGAGCTCCTACGAGCAGTACTTC.

This clonotype was picked up a small number of times. The V call is TRBV9, the J call TRBJ2-5, with 9 nucleotides matching TRBD1. CDR1 and CDR2 from the germline V gene are SGDLS and YYNGEE. The CDR3 is made up of 17 amino acids. Trimming removed 0 bases from V and 3 bases from J; junction bases left unmatched: 9. CDR3 DNA sequence: TGTGCCAGCAGCGTAGGGAGGGGACAGGGCCTTGAAGAGACCCAGTACTTC. It yields the protein CASSVGRGQGLEETQYF.

This clonotype has ten or more counts. The gene calls are TRBV2 and TRBJ1-1; no clear D. The ends were cut back, 1 base at V and 0 bases at J, with 9 bases in the middle. The CDR3 runs to 15 residues. Germline values: CDR1 SNHLY, CDR2 FYNNEI. CDR3 residues: CASSEGVSMNTEAFF. The CDR3 coding sequence is TGTGCCAGCAGTGAAGGGGTGTCCATGAACACTGAAGCTTTCTTT.

This clonotype was observed a handful of times. As DNA, the CDR3 is TGTGCCAGCAATCTCGGAGGTGGCCTAGATGGCTACACCTTC. It specifies CASNLGGGLDGYTF. The chain employs TRBV12-3 or TRBV12-4 and TRBJ1-2; the D is unclear. This CDR3 is built from 14 residues. V was shortened by 7 bases and J by 6 bases, with 18 bases between the two germline ends.

This clonotype was picked up many times. V gene TRBV6-5 combines with J gene TRBJ2-7; D is unclear. This CDR3 has 14 amino acids. Looked up from germline, CDR1 is MNHEY and CDR2 is SVGAGI. V lost 4 bases and J lost 0, with 10 bases in between. CDR3 bases: TGTGCCAGCAGTTTCGGACCCGGCTCCTACGAGCAGTACTTC. Its translation is CASSFGPGSYEQYF.

This clonotype was seen ten or more times. The rearrangement uses TRBV25-1 and TRBJ2-3, with 7 bases matching TRBD1. The germline CDR1 and CDR2 sequences are MGHDK and SYGVNS. The CDR3 is 16 amino acids. The ends lost 2 bases at V and 1 base at J; junction bases unmatched: 6. The CDR3 nucleotides read TGTGCCAGCAGTGAACGACAGGGTTTCGGCACAGATACGCAGTATTTT. Translation: CASSERQGFGTDTQYF.

Comments on this clonotype: One base away lies a much larger clone, so this may be a sequencing read error. The J gene is TRBJ1-3, the V gene TRBV9; D call uncertain. The V end was cut by 0 bases, the J end by 0 bases, with 4 bases between. CDR3 length: 14 amino acids. CDR1 and CDR2 from the germline V gene are SGDLS and YYNGEE. The DNA for the CDR3 is TGTGCCAGCAGCGTAGGGATCTCTGGAAACACCATATATTTT. Protein sequence: CASSVGISGNTIYF.

This clonotype was recorded many times. The genes are TRBV19 and TRBJ2-5, with 8 bases aligning to TRBD1. The length of the CDR3 is 15 residues. CDR1 is LNHDA, CDR2 SQIVND, per germline (reference sequence). V shed 3 bases and J 7 bases; nucleotides not matched to a gene: 10. In DNA, the CDR3 is TGTGCCAGTAGTATGGGAGACAGGGGCCCGGCGACCCAGTACTTC. Translation gives CASSMGDRGPATQYF.

The gene calls are TRBV5-1 and TRBJ2-7, with 8 bases aligning to TRBD2. The CDR3 has 18 residues. V lost 0 bases, J lost 1 base, and 12 bases stayed unmatched. From germline, CDR1 is SGHRS and CDR2 YFSETQ. The CDR3 region has the DNA TGCGCCAGCAGCTTGGGGGGTCCGCGTAGCGGGAATTCCTACGAGCAGTACTTC. It specifies CASSLGGPRSGNSYEQYF.

Regarding this clonotype: One junction end disagrees with the germline gene, perhaps due to a read error. The rearrangement joins TRBV27 to TRBJ2-3; 9 bases align to TRBD1. CDR1 is MNHEY, CDR2 SMNVEV, per germline (reference sequence). CDR3 size: 16 residues. The CDR3 is CASSLGTGLGTDAQYF. The CDR3 coding sequence is TGTGCCAGCAGTTTAGGGACAGGGCTTGGCACAGATGCGCAGTATTTT.

CDR3 in amino acids: CSARVKREGRSYNEQFF. In DNA form, the CDR3 reads TGCAGTGCTAGGGTCAAGCGGGAGGGCCGTTCCTACAATGAGCAGTTCTTC. The chain uses TRBV20-1 and TRBJ2-1; TRBD2 aligns across 10 bases. The junction had 9 bases not matched to a gene; V was cut back by 3 bases and J by 1 base. Per germline, CDR1 DFQATT and CDR2 SNEGSKA (reference sequence). The CDR3 runs 17 residues.

V gene TRBV13 combines with J gene TRBJ1-1, with D unclear. V lost 5 bases to trimming and J lost 4 bases, with 17 bases between them. The germline V gene encodes CDR1 PRHDT and CDR2 FYEKMQ (reference sequence). This CDR3 is 15 amino acids long. Here the CDR3 reads CASSPNLVGSTEAFF. The CDR3 region has the DNA TGTGCCAGCAGCCCCAATTTGGTTGGGTCCACTGAAGCTTTCTTT.